The entry below describes one T cell receptor beta chain. This clone's antigen is unknown. No base-level quality is on record; no much larger clone is a single base apart. Measured from the cysteine to the phenylalanine, the CDR3 is 13 residues long. The read is trimmed to its CDR3 DNA, 39 bases read in frame from base 1. The germline ends are 12 bases apart after V is trimmed by 2 bases and J by 8 bases. CDR1 and CDR2, per the germline V gene (reference sequence), are MNHEY and SMNVEV. The data derive from a study of lymphopenia after photon versus proton radiotherapy (dated by TCRdb to about 2019). Regarding the study in general: In patients with gastrointestinal tumors who developed high-grade lymphopenia, the study compared the immunological effects of photon radiation therapy with those of proton radiation therapy. The goal of the study was to describe how the two radiation modalities differ in their effects on the immune system. The cohort comprised under 25 patients with gastrointestinal tumors who received either photon or proton therapy and then developed lymphopenia. Overall study outcomes, separate from this receptor: The survival association was assessed only in patients who died, and the authors presented better survival with proton therapy as a possibility rather than a demonstrated result. After the lymphocyte count nadir, repertoires from photon-treated patients showed oligoclonal expansion, particularly of CD8+ Temra cells, and this expansion drove the decline in diversity. Across the cohort, among patients who died, a greater drop in TCR diversity after the nadir was inversely correlated with overall survival time. Proton-treated patients stayed relatively stable during treatment, while photon-treated patients lost naive T cells and TCR diversity and gained effector/memory populations.

The library came from the immunoSEQ multiplex PCR assay. Deep sequencing of rearranged TCR beta loci, alongside multiparametric flow cytometry, was used to profile T cell repertoires. TCRdb holds this immuneACCESS table with in-frame rearrangements only. Some clones are missing; in checked studies, unresolved V genes explain under half, and the rest has no known cause. The sample has 6,500 to 8,000 clones on record, 85% to 90% of them singletons. The top ten constitute 17% of the sample. The clonotype comes from a man between 60 and 70 years old with cholangiocarcinoma. The V and J segments used are TRBV27 and TRBJ1-2, with TRBD1 as a weak D call on 5 bases. Specimen: peripheral blood, collected from a patient treated with photon-based radiotherapy. The nucleotide sequence is given as TGTGCCAGCAGTTTACGGGACCGCCTGGGCTACACCTTC. Translation gives CASSLRDRLGYTF.